These 9 T cell receptor beta chains were all obtained from the same sample, sequenced in a study of monozygotic twins with inflammatory bowel disease. TCRdb re-analyzed the 5' RACE reads; it lists each CDR3 protein once, without DNA. The repertoire table contains 110,000 to 150,000 distinct CDR3 sequences. Sequences were obtained from blood. The receptors here all came from a human donor with ulcerative colitis or Crohn's disease, or a healthy co-twin of an affected twin (not recorded which).

The chain recombines TRBV5-1 with TRBJ2-1; checking the TCRdb D call of TRBD1 is not possible without DNA. The CDR3 runs 16 residues. CDR1 is SGHRS, CDR2 YFSETQ, per germline. The CDR3 here is CASSSGDRGPPHEQFF.

CDR3 in amino acids: CASSYLRVRQPQHF. The chain recombines TRBV28 with TRBJ1-5; the TCRdb call, TRBD1, lacks DNA for checking. CDR1 is MDHEN and CDR2 is SYDVKM in the germline V gene. The CDR3 has 14 amino acids.

The chain joins TRBV7-8 to TRBJ1-1. This CDR3 is built from 16 residues. Germline CDR1 reads SGHVS; CDR2 reads FQNEAQ. CDR3 in amino acids: CASSLVTSAQNTEAFF.

V gene TRBV5-4 combines with J gene TRBJ1-1; the TRBD1 assignment by TCRdb is unverifiable without DNA. Germline V lookup: CDR1 SGHNT, CDR2 YYREEE (reference sequence). The CDR3 covers 15 residues. The CDR3 is CASRAPGQLNTGAFF.

The chain recombines TRBV2 with TRBJ1-2; TCRdb's D gene call, TRBD1, goes unchecked for lack of DNA. Looked up from germline, CDR1 is SNHLY and CDR2 is FYNNEI. CDR3 length equals 15 residues. CDR3 sequence: CASSELRGQGRGYTF. The complete variable domain, with remaining parts taken from reference TRBV2 and TRBJ1-2, reads EPEVTQTPSHQVTQMGQEVILRCVPISNHLYFYWYRQILGQKVEFLVSFYNNEISEKSEIFDDQFSVERPDGSNFTLKIRSTKLEDSAMYFCASSELRGQGRGYTFGSGTRLTVV.

The chain links TRBV30 to TRBJ1-5; the D call from TCRdb, TRBD1, cannot be confirmed without DNA. The CDR3 extends over 13 amino acids. Germline CDR1 reads GTSNPN; CDR2 reads SVGIG (reference sequence). CDR3 protein: CAWRGSLNQPQHF.

The rearrangement joins TRBV20-1 to TRBJ2-1; no DNA is available, so the TRBD2 call from TCRdb remains unchecked. The germline gives CDR1 DFQATT, CDR2 SNEGSKA (reference sequence). There are 17 residues in the CDR3. This CDR3 reads CSARDPLREDPYNEQFF.

The chain links TRBV20-1 to TRBJ1-5; TCRdb's D call, TRBD1, is unchecked because there is no DNA. Germline V gives CDR1 DFQATT, CDR2 SNEGSKA (reference sequence). The CDR3 is 16 residues long. CDR3: CSAGVTGGGPNQPQHF.

V usage is TRBV3-1 and J usage is TRBJ1-6; absent DNA, TCRdb's TRBD1 call cannot be checked. Germline CDR1 and CDR2: LGHDT and YNNKEL (reference sequence). CDR3 size: 13 residues. The chain's CDR3 is CASSTTGNSPLHF. Full variable domain (outside the CDR3, taken from reference TRBV3-1 and TRBJ1-6): DTAVSQTPKYLVTQMGNDKSIKCEQNLGHDTMYWYKQDSKKFLKIMFSYNNKELIINETVPNRFSPKSPDKAHLNLHINSLELGDSAVYFCASSTTGNSPLHFGNGTRLTVT.